This T cell receptor (beta chain) was obtained from a study of OX40 agonist ivuxolimab in advanced cancers. Regarding the complete study: Ivuxolimab was an agonistic, fully human IgG2 monoclonal antibody directed against OX40 (CD134), a costimulatory receptor. Intravenous ivuxolimab was administered to patients every 2 weeks at six dose levels: 0.01, 0.1, 0.3, 1.5, 3 and 10 mg/kg. Of the roughly 53 patients in dose escalation, 19 had hepatocellular carcinoma, approximately 15 had melanoma, 9 had renal cell carcinoma and 9 had head and neck cancer. A male proportion of 82.7% and a mean age of approximately 55 years, ranging from 23 to 79, were recorded for the dose-escalation cohort. Prior anti-PD-1, anti-PD-L1 or anti-CTLA-4 therapy was permitted, and checkpoint inhibitors had been received by approximately 39% of dose-escalation patients. Partial responses occurred in three dose-escalation patients: two with cutaneous melanoma and one with hepatocellular carcinoma. Peripheral TCRbeta sequencing was intended to test whether TCR sequence diversity was altered and clonal T-cell expansion was caused by ivuxolimab. The paper describes the monotherapy dose-escalation part (N of about 50 patients) of the phase I trial of ivuxolimab. What the study reported, not specific to this receptor: At doses of 0.1 to 3.0 mg/kg, clonal expansion of both CD4+ and CD8+ blood T cells was observed from baseline to week 6. Low levels of normalized T-cell clonal expansion were also seen in some patients who did not respond. After ivuxolimab, expanded clones were on average more numerous among CD8+ T cells than among CD4+ T cells. In partial responders in the 0.1-3.0 mg/kg groups, normalized peripheral clonal expansion was found to be among the lowest, especially among CD8+ T cells. The antigen specificity of the clonally expanded peripheral T cells was not determined.

The germline V gene (reference sequence) supplies CDR1 SGHAT and CDR2 FQDESV. The CDR3 measures 12 amino acids from cysteine to phenylalanine. The CDR3 DNA has 36 bases and is translated from base 1. V loses 4 bases of germline sequence and J loses 1 base, and the interval between the two ends is 5 bases. Patients with autoimmune disease history or receiving systemic immunosuppression were excluded from the trial. Peripheral blood for TCR sequencing was collected from all dose cohorts at baseline, on cycle 4 day 1, and on cycle 7 day 1. Samples came from an open-label, multicenter, first-in-human phase I dose-escalation trial of ivuxolimab. Adults with locally advanced or metastatic melanoma, renal cell, hepatocellular, or head and neck squamous cell carcinoma were enrolled in the trial. CD4+ and CD8+ T cells were sorted separately from peripheral blood before TCR sequencing. Genomic DNA was isolated from the sorted cells so that the TCRbeta CDR3 region could be sequenced. The immunoSEQ Assay was used to sequence the TCRbeta CDR3 regions. The table was pulled from immuneACCESS by TCRdb, which kept in-frame rearrangements only. Such tables lose some clones; where checked, under half of the loss comes from unresolved V genes, and the rest has no known cause. The sample includes about 85,000 clones, with approximately 86% observed a single time. Around 2% of the sample comes from the top ten.

This clone was picked up one time. No antigen is known for it. No base quality information exists; no much larger clone differs at one position. The rearrangement joined TRBV11-1 to TRBJ2-7, with the D gene not confidently named. Here the sequenced sample was CD4+ or CD8+ T cells sorted from blood, taken in a trial of the OX40 agonist ivuxolimab. This clonotype originated in an adult with an advanced solid tumor such as melanoma, head and neck, liver or kidney cancer. The encoded CDR3 is CASSSGSYEQYF. The nucleotide sequence is TGTGCCAGCAGCTCCGGGTCCTACGAGCAGTACTTC.